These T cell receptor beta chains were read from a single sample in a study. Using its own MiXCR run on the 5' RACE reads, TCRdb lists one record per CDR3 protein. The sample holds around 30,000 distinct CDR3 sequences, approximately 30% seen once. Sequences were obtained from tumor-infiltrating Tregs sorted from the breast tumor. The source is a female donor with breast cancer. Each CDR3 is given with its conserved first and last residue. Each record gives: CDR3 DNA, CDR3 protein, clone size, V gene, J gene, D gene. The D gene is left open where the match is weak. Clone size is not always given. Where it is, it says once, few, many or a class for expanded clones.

TGTGCCACCAGTGATTTTCGGGACAGGGGAGGGGAGCTGTTTTTT,CATSDFRDRGGELFF,few,TRBV24-1,TRBJ2-2,TRBD1
TGTGCCAGCAGACCCCCCCCTCCTAGCAATGAGCAGTTCTTC,CASRPPPPSNEQFF,-,TRBV9,TRBJ2-1,-
TGCAGTGCTCCCCCGCCGGGGGGACAGTCCTACGAGCAGTACTTC,CSAPPPGGQSYEQYF,many,TRBV20-1,TRBJ2-7,-
TGTGCCAGCAGTGGACAGTCCTACGAGCAGTACTTC,CASSGQSYEQYF,few,TRBV2,TRBJ2-7,-
TGTGCCAGCAGCTTATCAGCGGGAGCGTACAATGGGCAGTTCTTC,CASSLSAGAYNGQFF,-,TRBV11-1,TRBJ2-1,TRBD2
TGTGCCAGCAGCTCAACCGGGACTAGCAGGGGTGAGCAGTTCTTC,CASSSTGTSRGEQFF,many,TRBV7-2,TRBJ2-1,TRBD2
TGCAGTGCTACCCCGGGAGCGGGGCTTTATGGCTACAATGAGCAGTTCTTC,CSATPGAGLYGYNEQFF,-,TRBV20-1,TRBJ2-1,TRBD2
TGCAGTGCGCCGGGGGGAAACACCATATATTTT,CSAPGGNTIYF,-,TRBV20-1,TRBJ1-3,-
TGCAGCGTTGAGGACAGGGCGAACACTGAAGCTTTCTTT,CSVEDRANTEAFF,medium-sized,TRBV29-1,TRBJ1-1,TRBD1
TGTGCCAGTGTACACCCCGACAGGGGAGCCACTGAAGCTTTCTTT,CASVHPDRGATEAFF,few,TRBV19,TRBJ1-1,TRBD1
TGTGCCACCAGTGATTTAGCGGGAGACTACAGTGAGCAGTTCTTC,CATSDLAGDYSEQFF,-,TRBV24-1,TRBJ2-1,TRBD2
TGTGCCAGCGACGAGGGCAGCTCTGGAAACACCATATATTTT,CASDEGSSGNTIYF,few,TRBV25-1,TRBJ1-3,-
TGTGCCAGCAGTTTTGGGCTAGAGATCGCTGAGCAGTTCTTC,CASSFGLEIAEQFF,medium-sized,TRBV12-3/TRBV12-4,TRBJ2-1,-
TGCAGCGTATATGGGACGGTGAACACTGAAGCTTTCTTT,CSVYGTVNTEAFF,-,TRBV29-1,TRBJ1-1,-
TGTGCCAGCAGTCGCACACGGACTAGCGGGATCAATGAGCAGTTCTTC,CASSRTRTSGINEQFF,many,TRBV6-5,TRBJ2-1,TRBD2
TGCAGCGTCGCAACGCTAGCGGAATTCTCCTACAATGAGCAGTTCTTC,CSVATLAEFSYNEQFF,many,TRBV29-1,TRBJ2-1,TRBD2
TGTGCCAGCAGTAGACATCCTACCGGGACTAGCGGGAATGATGAGCAGTTCTTC,CASSRHPTGTSGNDEQFF,-,TRBV6-5,TRBJ2-1,TRBD2
TGCGCCAGCAGCCAACGACAGGGATACCCCTACGAGCAGTACTTC,CASSQRQGYPYEQYF,many,TRBV5-1,TRBJ2-7,TRBD1
TGTGCCAGCAGGGGTAGCGGGAGTGTTTGCAATGAGCAGTTCTTC,CASRGSGSVCNEQFF,-,TRBV6-5,TRBJ2-1,TRBD2
TGTGCCAGCAGCGACAGGAGGAGCTCTGGAAACACCATATATTTT,CASSDRRSSGNTIYF,few,TRBV6-1,TRBJ1-3,-
TGTGCCACCCTCGGTGCGGCCCACTACGAGCAGTACTTC,CATLGAAHYEQYF,many,TRBV6-6,TRBJ2-7,-
TGCGCCAGCAGCTCCAGCGGGACAGGGGGCTTGGAGACCCAGTACTTC,CASSSSGTGGLETQYF,few,TRBV5-1,TRBJ2-5,TRBD1
TGTGCCAGCAGTTCCGGACCCAAGGCGAGCACTGGAGCTCTCTTT,CASSSGPKASTGALF,-,TRBV6-5,TRBJ1-1,-
TGTGCCAGCAGCCCACTAAGTGGCGGGATCTACGAGCAGTACTTC,CASSPLSGGIYEQYF,many,TRBV6-5,TRBJ2-7,-
TGTGCCAGCAGGGCAGGGTGGTTAGGGACCGGGGAGCTGTTTTTT,CASRAGWLGTGELFF,many,TRBV7-8,TRBJ2-2,-
TGTGCCAGCAGTTCGGCGGGACCTCAGGATGAGCAGTTCTTC,CASSSAGPQDEQFF,many,TRBV27,TRBJ2-1,-
TGTGCCAGCAGCGGTAGGTGGGAGATAATAAACTATGGCTACACCTTC,CASSGRWEIINYGYTF,many,TRBV6-1,TRBJ1-2,-
TGCAGTGCTAGGGGACAGGGGGCTGGCACTGAAGCTTTCTTT,CSARGQGAGTEAFF,-,TRBV20-1,TRBJ1-1,TRBD1
TGTGCCAGCAGCTTACTAGGCGGCAATGAGCAGTTCTTC,CASSLLGGNEQFF,-,TRBV7-3,TRBJ2-1,-
TGTGCCAGCAGCCAAGACGGGCTAACGTTCAATGAGCGGTTCTTC,CASSQDGLTFNERFF,-,TRBV3-1,TRBJ2-1,-
TGCGCCAGCAGCTTATCCGGGACAGGGTACGAGCAGTACTTC,CASSLSGTGYEQYF,-,TRBV5-1,TRBJ2-7,TRBD1
TGCAGTGCTCGACCGCGGACGGAAGAAGCTTTCTTT,CSARPRTEEAFF,many,TRBV20-1,TRBJ1-1,-
TGCAGTGTAAGGACAACGAACACTGAAGCTTTCTTT,CSVRTTNTEAFF,many,TRBV20-1,TRBJ1-1,-
TGCAGTGCTAGAGTAGCGGGGCAGACAAGCAATCAGCCCCAGCATTTT,CSARVAGQTSNQPQHF,medium-sized,TRBV20-1,TRBJ1-5,-
TGCAGTGCTAGAGATTGGGGGACAGGGCCCAATGAGCAGTTCTTC,CSARDWGTGPNEQFF,many,TRBV20-1,TRBJ2-1,TRBD1
TGTGCCAGCAGCGGATTACGACTAGCGGGGAGCACAGATACGCAGTATTTT,CASSGLRLAGSTDTQYF,many,TRBV3-1,TRBJ2-3,TRBD2
TGCAGTGCTAGACCTGACAGGGATCAGCCCCAGCATTTT,CSARPDRDQPQHF,medium-sized,TRBV20-1,TRBJ1-5,TRBD1
TGTGCCAGCAGCCAAGATTGGGCTAGCGGGGATGGGTTCTACGAGCAGTACTTC,CASSQDWASGDGFYEQYF,-,TRBV4-2,TRBJ2-7,TRBD2
TGTGCCAGCAGTTTTCGCAAGGGCCGGGGGGAAAAACTGTTTTTT,CASSFRKGRGEKLFF,few,TRBV12-3/TRBV12-4,TRBJ1-4,-
TGTGCCAGCAGCCATACTGGAGCGGGAGCTGGCTACGAGCAGTACTTC,CASSHTGAGAGYEQYF,-,TRBV7-2,TRBJ2-7,TRBD2
TGTGCCAGCAGTCCGACAGGGCACACAGATACGCAGTATTTT,CASSPTGHTDTQYF,-,TRBV7-9,TRBJ2-3,TRBD1
TGTGCCAGCAATCTTCGCGGGGTAGGTCAGCCCCAGCATTTT,CASNLRGVGQPQHF,few,TRBV12-3/TRBV12-4,TRBJ1-5,-
TGCAGTGCCCGGCGGGGGGAGGCCACGCAGTATTTT,CSARRGEATQYF,-,TRBV20-1,TRBJ2-3,TRBD2
TGCAGTGCTAGGGGCGGGGCGTTGAACACTGAAGCTTTCTTT,CSARGGALNTEAFF,many,TRBV20-1,TRBJ1-1,-
TGCGCCAGCAGTGCCGGAAACTCCTACGAGCAGTACTTC,CASSAGNSYEQYF,-,TRBV25-1,TRBJ2-7,-
TGCAGTGCTAGAGCCACAGGGGAAGCTTTCTTT,CSARATGEAFF,medium-sized,TRBV20-1,TRBJ1-1,-
TGTGCCAGCAGCGAGGGAGAGGCAACTAATGAAAAACTGTTTTTT,CASSEGEATNEKLFF,-,TRBV9,TRBJ1-4,-
TGCGCCAGCAGCCAAGATCTTTATACAGATACGCAGTATTTT,CASSQDLYTDTQYF,-,TRBV4-1,TRBJ2-3,-
TGTGCCAGCAGTCCTACCGGGACAGCCGTCAATCAGCCCCAGCATTTT,CASSPTGTAVNQPQHF,medium-sized,TRBV12-3/TRBV12-4,TRBJ1-5,TRBD1
TGTGCCAGCAGCTTAGGGGACCCCAACACCGGGGAGCTGTTTTTT,CASSLGDPNTGELFF,many,TRBV11-3,TRBJ2-2,-
TGTGCCAGCAGCCAAGTCGCCGCCTACGAGCAGTACTTC,CASSQVAAYEQYF,-,TRBV4-2,TRBJ2-7,-